This T cell receptor (beta chain) emerged from a study of T cells in Graves' hyperthyroidism and ophthalmopathy. Study details: Peripheral blood was obtained at initial diagnosis, preceding any treatment.

The junction had 6 bases not matched to a gene; V was cut back by 5 bases and J by 4 bases. Germline lookup yields CDR1 SGHAT and CDR2 FQNNGV. This CDR3 region has 16 residues. The investigators amplified TCR beta CDR3 regions from RNA transcripts. HTBI primers drove first-round RT-PCR of the TCR CDR3. TCRdb fed the multiplex PCR reads into MiXCR, producing one record per CDR3 protein. The repertoire holds around 250,000 distinct CDR3 sequences, with roughly 15% as singletons. The clonotype was recovered from a woman between 35 and 50 years old with Graves' hyperthyroidism that later progressed to Graves' ophthalmopathy. The sample was blood. This sequence joins TRBV11-2 and TRBJ2-1; the match to TRBD2 covers 12 bases. Here the CDR3 DNA reads TGTGCCAGCAGCCCCCGACTAGCGGGAGAATACAATGAGCAGTTCTTC. Amino acids: CASSPRLAGEYNEQFF.